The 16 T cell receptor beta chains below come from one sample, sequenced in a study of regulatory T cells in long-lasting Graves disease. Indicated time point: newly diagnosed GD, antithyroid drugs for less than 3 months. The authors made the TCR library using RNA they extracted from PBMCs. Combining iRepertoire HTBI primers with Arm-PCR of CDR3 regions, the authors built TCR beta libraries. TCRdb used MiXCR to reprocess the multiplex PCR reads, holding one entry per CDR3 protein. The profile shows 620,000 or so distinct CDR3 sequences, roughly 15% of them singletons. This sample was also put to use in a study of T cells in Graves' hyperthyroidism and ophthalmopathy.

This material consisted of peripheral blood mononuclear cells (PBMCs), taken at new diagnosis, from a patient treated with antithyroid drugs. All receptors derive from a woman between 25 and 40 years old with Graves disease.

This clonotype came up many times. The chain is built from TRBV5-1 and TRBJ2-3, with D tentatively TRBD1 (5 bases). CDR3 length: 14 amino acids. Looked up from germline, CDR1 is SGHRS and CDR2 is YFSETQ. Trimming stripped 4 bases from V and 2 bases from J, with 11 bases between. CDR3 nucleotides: TGCGCCAGCAGCCCAGGACAAATCACAGATACGCAGTATTTT. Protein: CASSPGQITDTQYF. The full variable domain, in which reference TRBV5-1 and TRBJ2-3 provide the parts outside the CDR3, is KAGVTQTPRYLIKTRGQQVTLSCSPISGHRSVSWYQQTPGQGLQFLFEYFSETQRNKGNFPGRFSGRQFSNSRSEMNVSTLELGDSALYLCASSPGQITDTQYFGPGTRLTVL.

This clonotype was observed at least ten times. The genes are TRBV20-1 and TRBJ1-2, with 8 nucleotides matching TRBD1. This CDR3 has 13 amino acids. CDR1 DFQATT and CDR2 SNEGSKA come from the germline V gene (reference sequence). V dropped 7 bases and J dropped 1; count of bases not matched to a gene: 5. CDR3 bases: TGCAGTGGAGCGGACAGGGATAACTATGGCTACACCTTC. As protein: CSGADRDNYGYTF.

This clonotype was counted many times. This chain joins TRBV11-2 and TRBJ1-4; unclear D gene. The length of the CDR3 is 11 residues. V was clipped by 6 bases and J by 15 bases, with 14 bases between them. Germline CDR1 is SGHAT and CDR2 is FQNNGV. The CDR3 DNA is TGTGCCAGCAGGTCCCGAGGCGAGGTGTTTTTT. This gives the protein CASRSRGEVFF.

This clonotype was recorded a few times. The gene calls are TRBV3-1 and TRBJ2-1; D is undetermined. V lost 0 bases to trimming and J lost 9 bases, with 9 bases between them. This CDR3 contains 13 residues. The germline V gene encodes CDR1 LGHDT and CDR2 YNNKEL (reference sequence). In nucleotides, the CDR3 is TGTGCCAGCAGCCAAGATTTGCCCTTTGAGCAGTTCTTC. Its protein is CASSQDLPFEQFF.

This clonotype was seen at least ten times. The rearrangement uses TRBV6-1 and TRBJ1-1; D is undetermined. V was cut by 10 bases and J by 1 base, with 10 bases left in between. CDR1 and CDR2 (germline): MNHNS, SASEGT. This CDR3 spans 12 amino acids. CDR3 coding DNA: TGTGCCACCCGCTGGGGGAACACTGAAGCTTTCTTT. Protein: CATRWGNTEAFF.

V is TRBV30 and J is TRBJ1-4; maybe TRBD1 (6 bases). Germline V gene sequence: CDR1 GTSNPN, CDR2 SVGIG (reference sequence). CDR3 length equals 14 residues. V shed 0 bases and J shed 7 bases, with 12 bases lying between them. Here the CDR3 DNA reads TGTGCCTGGAGTGTACAGGGTTCGGGTGAAAAACTGTTTTTT. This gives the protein CAWSVQGSGEKLFF.

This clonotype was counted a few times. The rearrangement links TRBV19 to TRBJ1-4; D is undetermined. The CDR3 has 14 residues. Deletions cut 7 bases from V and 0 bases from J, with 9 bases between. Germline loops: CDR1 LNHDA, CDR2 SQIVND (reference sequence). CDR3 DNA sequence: TGTGCCAGTAAAGACGGCCCAACTAATGAAAAACTGTTTTTT. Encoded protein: CASKDGPTNEKLFF.

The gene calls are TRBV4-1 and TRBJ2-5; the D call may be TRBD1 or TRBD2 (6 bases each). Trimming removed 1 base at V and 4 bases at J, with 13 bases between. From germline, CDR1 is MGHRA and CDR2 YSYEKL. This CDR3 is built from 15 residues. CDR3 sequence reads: CASSQASGGLETQYF. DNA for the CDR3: TGCGCCAGCAGCCAAGCCTCCGGGGGCTTAGAGACCCAGTACTTC.

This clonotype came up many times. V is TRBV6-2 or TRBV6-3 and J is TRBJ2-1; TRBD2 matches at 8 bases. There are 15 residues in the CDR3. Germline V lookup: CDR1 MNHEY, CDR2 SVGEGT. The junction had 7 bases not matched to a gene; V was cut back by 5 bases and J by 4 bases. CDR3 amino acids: CASSEAPGGYNEQFF. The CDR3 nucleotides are TGTGCCAGCAGTGAAGCCCCGGGAGGGTACAATGAGCAGTTCTTC.

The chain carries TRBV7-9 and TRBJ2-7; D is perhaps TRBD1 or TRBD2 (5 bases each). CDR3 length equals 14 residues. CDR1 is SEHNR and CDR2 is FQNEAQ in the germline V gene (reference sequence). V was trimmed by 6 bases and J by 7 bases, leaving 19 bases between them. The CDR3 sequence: CASSYGAGPGEQYF. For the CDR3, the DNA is TGTGCCAGCAGTTACGGGGCAGGGCCCGGAGAGCAGTACTTC.

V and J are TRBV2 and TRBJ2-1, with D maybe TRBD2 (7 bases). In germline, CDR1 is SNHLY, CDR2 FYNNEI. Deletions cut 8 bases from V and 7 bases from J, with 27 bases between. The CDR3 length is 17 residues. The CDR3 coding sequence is TGTGCCAGCTCCCCCCGAGGGGGGGCGCGGGATGGGAATGAGCAGTTCTTC. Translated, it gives CASSPRGGARDGNEQFF.

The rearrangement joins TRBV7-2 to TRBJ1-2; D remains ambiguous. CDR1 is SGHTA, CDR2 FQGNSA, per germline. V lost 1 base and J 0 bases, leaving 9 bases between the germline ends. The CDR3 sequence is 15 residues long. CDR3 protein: CASSLVMIANYGYTF. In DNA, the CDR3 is TGTGCCAGCAGCTTAGTAATGATAGCTAACTATGGCTACACCTTC.

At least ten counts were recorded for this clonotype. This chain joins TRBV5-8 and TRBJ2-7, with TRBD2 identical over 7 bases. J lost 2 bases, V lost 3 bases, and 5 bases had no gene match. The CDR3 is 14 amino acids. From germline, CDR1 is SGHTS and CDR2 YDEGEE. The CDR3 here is CASSWGGSTYEQYF. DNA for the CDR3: TGTGCCAGCAGCTGGGGGGGGTCGACCTACGAGCAGTACTTC.

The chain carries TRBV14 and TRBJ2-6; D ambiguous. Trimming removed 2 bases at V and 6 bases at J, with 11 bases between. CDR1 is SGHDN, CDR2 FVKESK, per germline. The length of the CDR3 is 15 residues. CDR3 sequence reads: CASSQQVGKANVLTF. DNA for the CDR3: TGTGCCAGCAGCCAACAGGTGGGGAAGGCCAACGTCCTGACTTTC.

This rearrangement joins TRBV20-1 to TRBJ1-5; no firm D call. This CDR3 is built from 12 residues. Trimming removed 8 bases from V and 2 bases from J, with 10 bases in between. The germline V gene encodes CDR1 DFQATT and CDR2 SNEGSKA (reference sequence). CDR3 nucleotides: TGCAGTTCAGGACGGGGCAATCAGCCCCAGCATTTT. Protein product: CSSGRGNQPQHF.

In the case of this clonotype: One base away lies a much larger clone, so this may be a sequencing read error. CDR3 DNA: TGTGCCAGCACCAGACCGGGGCCCGGCTACAATGAGCAGTTCTTC. Its translation: CASTRPGPGYNEQFF. This chain links TRBV11-2 with TRBJ2-1, with D perhaps given as TRBD1 or TRBD2 (5 bases each). Germline V CDR1 and CDR2: SGHAT, FQNNGV. The CDR3 is 15 amino acids. Trimming left V 7 bases short and J 3 bases short, with 16 bases between.